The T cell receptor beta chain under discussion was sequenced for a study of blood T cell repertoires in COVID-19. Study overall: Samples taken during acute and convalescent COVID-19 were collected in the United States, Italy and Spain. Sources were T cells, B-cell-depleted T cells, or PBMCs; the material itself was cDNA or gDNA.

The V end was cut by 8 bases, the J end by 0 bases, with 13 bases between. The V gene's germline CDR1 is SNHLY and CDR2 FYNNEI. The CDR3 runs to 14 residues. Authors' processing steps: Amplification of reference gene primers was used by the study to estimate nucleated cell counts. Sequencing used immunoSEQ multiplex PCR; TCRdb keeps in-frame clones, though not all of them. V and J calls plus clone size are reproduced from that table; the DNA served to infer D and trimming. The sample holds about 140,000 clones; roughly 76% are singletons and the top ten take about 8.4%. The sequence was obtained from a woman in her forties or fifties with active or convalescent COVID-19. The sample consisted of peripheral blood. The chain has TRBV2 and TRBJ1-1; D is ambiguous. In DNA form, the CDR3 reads TGTGCCAGCTTAACTCCGTCGATGAACACTGAAGCTTTCTTT. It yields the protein CASLTPSMNTEAFF.